The clone carrying this TCR beta chain showed up just a few times. What it binds is not known. The sample belongs to a study of blood T cells in healthy people across ages. Study-wide points: Estimates based on one million T cells were treated as lower bounds.

The germline V and J ends were trimmed by 6 bases and 4 bases, with 12 bases remaining between them. The CDR3 length is 13 residues. The authors ran a second PCR of about 6 to 11 cycles using a sample-barcoded 5' primer and a J-beta primer mix. TCRdb independently ran MiXCR on the 5' RACE reads; one entry per CDR3 protein. The profile shows about 800,000 distinct CDR3 sequences, about three fifths of them singletons. Source material: blood. The rearrangement joins TRBV12-3 or TRBV12-4 to TRBJ1-2; D might be TRBD1 (5 bases). The sequence was obtained from a man aged 25 to 40 in good health. Here the CDR3 reads CASRPTGGYGYTF. CDR3 nucleotide sequence: TGTGCCAGCAGACCTACGGGGGGCTATGGCTACACCTTC.